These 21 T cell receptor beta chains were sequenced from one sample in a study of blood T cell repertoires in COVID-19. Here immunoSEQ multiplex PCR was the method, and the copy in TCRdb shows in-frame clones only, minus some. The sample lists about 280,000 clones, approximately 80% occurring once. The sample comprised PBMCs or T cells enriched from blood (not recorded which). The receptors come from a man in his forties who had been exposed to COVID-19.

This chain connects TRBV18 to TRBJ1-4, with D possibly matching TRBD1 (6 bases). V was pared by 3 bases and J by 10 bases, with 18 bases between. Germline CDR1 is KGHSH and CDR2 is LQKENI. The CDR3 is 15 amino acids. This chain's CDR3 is CASSPNEDRKGKLFF. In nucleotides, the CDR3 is TGTGCCAGCTCACCCAACGAGGACAGAAAGGGAAAACTGTTTTTT.

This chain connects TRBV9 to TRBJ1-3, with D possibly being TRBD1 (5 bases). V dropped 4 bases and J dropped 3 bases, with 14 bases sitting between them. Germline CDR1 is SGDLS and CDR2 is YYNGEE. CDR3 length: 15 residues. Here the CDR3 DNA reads TGTGCCAGCAGCCCCGCACCGGGGGATGGAAACACCATATATTTT. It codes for CASSPAPGDGNTIYF.

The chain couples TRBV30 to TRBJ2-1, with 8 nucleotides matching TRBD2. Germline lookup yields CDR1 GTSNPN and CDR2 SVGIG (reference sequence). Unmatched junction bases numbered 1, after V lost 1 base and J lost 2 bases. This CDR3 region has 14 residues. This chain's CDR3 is CAWSGGRTYNEQFF. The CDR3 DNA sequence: TGTGCCTGGAGTGGCGGGAGGACCTACAATGAGCAGTTCTTC.

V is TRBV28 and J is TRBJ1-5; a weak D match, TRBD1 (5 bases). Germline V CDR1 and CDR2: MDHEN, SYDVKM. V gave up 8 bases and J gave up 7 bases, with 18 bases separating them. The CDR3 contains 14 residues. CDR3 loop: CASGPLLGGQPQHF. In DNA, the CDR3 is TGTGCCAGCGGCCCGTTGTTGGGGGGGCAGCCCCAGCATTTT. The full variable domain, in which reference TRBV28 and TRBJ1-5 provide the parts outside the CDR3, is DVKVTQSSRYLVKRTGEKVFLECVQDMDHENMFWYRQDPGLGLRLIYFSYDVKMKEKGDIPEGYSVSREKKERFSLILESASTNQTSMYLCASGPLLGGQPQHFGDGTRLSIL.

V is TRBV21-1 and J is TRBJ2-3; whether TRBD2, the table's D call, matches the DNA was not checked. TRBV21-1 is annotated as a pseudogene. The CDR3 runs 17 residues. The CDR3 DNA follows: TGTGCCAGCAGCAAAGGACTAGCGGGAGGGCCTGGGGATACGCAGTATTTT. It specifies CASSKGLAGGPGDTQYF.

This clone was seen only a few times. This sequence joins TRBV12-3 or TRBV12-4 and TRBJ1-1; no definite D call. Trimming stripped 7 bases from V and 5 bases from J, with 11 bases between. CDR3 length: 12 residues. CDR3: CASNLESTEAFF. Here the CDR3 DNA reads TGTGCCAGCAACCTCGAGTCGACTGAAGCTTTCTTT.

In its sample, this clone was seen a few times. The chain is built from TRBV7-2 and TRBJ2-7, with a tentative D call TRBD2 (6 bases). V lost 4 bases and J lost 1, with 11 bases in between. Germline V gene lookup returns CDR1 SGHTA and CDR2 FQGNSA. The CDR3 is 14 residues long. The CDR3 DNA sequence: TGTGCCAGCAGCTCTAGCGCCGCTTCCTACGAGCAGTACTTC. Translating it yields CASSSSAASYEQYF. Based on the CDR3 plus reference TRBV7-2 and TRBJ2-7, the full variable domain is GAGVSQSPSNKVTEKGKDVELRCDPISGHTALYWYRQSLGQGLEFLIYFQGNSAPDKSGLPSDRFSAERTGGSVSTLTIQRTQQEDSAVYLCASSSSAASYEQYFGPGTRLTVT.

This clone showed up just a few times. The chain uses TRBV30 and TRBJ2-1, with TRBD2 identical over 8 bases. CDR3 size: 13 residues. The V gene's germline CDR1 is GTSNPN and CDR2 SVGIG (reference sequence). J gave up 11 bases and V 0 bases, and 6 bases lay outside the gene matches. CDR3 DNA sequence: TGTGCCTGGAGTGTAGGGCGGGAGGTGAAGCAGTTCTTC. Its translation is CAWSVGREVKQFF.

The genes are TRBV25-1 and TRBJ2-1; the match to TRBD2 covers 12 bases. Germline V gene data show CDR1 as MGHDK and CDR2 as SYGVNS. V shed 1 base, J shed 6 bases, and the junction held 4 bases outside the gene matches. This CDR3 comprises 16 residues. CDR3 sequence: CASSESTSGRFNEQFF. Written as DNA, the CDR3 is TGTGCCAGCAGTGAATCGACTAGCGGGAGATTCAATGAGCAGTTCTTC.

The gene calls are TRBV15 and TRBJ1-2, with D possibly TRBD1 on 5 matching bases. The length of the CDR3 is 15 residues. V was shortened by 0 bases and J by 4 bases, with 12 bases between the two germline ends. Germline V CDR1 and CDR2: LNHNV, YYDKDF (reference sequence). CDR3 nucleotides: TGTGCCACCAGCAGAGATAAGGGGAGGAGCTATGGCTACACCTTC. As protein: CATSRDKGRSYGYTF.

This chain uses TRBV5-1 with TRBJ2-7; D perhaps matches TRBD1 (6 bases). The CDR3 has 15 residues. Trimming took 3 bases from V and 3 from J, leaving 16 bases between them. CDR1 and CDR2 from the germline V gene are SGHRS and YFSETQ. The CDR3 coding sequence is TGCGCCAGCAGCTCCACGGGACAAGGGTTCTACGAGCAGTACTTC. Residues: CASSSTGQGFYEQYF.

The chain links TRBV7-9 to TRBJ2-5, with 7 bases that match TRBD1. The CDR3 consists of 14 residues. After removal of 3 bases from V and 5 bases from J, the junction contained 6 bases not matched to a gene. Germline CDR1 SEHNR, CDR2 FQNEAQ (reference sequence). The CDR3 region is CASSLTGFRETQYF. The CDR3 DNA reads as TGTGCCAGCAGCTTGACAGGGTTCAGGGAGACCCAGTACTTC.

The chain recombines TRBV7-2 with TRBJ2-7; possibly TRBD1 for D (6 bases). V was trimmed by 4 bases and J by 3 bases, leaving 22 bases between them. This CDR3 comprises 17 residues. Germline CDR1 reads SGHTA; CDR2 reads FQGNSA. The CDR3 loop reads CASSSQGQGKGFYEQYF. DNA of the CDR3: TGTGCCAGCAGCTCACAAGGGCAGGGGAAGGGCTTCTACGAGCAGTACTTC.

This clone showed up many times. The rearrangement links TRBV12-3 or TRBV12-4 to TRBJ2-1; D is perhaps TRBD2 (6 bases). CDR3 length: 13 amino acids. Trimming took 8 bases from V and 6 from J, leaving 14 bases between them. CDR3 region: CASGKTSSNEQFF. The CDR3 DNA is TGTGCCAGCGGAAAGACTAGTAGCAATGAGCAGTTCTTC.

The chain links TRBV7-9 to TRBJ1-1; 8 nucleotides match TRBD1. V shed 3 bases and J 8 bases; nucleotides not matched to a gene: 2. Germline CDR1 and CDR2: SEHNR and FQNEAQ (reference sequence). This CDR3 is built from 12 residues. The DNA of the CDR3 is TGTGCCAGCAGCTTCCGGACAGGGGAAGCTTTCTTT. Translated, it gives CASSFRTGEAFF.

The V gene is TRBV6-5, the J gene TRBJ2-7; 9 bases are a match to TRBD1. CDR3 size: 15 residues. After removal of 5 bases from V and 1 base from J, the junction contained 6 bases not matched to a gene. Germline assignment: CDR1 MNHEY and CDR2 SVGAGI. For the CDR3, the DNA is TGTGCCAGCAGTCCAGGACAGGGGAGTTCCTACGAGCAGTACTTC. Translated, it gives CASSPGQGSSYEQYF.

DNA of the CDR3: TGTGCCAGCAGCTGGGGGGAGAGTGAGCAGTTCTTC. It translates to CASSWGESEQFF. The rearrangement links TRBV11-2 to TRBJ2-1, with D possibly being TRBD2 (6 bases). The CDR3 spans 12 residues. Between the trimmed V and J ends, which lost 4 bases and 9 bases, there was a span of 10 bases. Looked up from germline, CDR1 is SGHAT and CDR2 is FQNNGV.

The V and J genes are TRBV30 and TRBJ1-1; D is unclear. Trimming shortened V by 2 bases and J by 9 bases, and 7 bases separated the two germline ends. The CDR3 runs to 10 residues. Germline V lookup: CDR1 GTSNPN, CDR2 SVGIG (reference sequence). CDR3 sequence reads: CAWSPGKAFF. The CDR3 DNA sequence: TGTGCCTGGAGTCCGGGGAAAGCTTTCTTT.

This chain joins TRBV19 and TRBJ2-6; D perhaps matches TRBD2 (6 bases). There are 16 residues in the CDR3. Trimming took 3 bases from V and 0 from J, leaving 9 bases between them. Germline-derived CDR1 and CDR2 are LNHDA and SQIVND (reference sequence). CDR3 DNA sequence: TGTGCCAGTAGTATTAGCGGATACTCTGGGGCCAACGTCCTGACTTTC. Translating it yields CASSISGYSGANVLTF. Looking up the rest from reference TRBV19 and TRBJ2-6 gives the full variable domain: DGGITQSPKYLFRKEGQNVTLSCEQNLNHDAMYWYRQDPGQGLRLIYYSQIVNDFQKGDIAEGYSVSREKKESFPLTVTSAQKNPTAFYLCASSISGYSGANVLTFGAGSRLTVL.

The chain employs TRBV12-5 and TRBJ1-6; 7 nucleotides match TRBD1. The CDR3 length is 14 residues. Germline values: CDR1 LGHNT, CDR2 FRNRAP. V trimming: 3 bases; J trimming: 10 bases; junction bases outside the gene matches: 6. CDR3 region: CASGFYRGRSPLHF. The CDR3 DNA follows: TGTGCTAGTGGTTTTTACAGGGGTCGATCACCCCTCCACTTT.

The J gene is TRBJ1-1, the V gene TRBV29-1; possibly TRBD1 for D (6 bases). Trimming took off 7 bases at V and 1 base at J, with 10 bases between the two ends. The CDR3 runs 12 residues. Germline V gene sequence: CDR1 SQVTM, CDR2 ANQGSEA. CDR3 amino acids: CSGAGANTEAFF. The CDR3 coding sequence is TGCAGCGGCGCAGGGGCGAACACTGAAGCTTTCTTT.